A single sample is the source of the 6 T cell receptor beta chains below, sequenced in a study of blood T cell repertoires in COVID-19. Profiled with immunoSEQ multiplex PCR; TCRdb holds only in-frame clones, not every one. The sample has some 160,000 clones, around 79% seen once. The specimen was PBMCs or T cells enriched from blood (not recorded which). These TCRs come from a woman aged 70-85 years in a cohort exposed to, infected with or recovered from COVID-19 (not recorded which).

The chain employs TRBV2 and TRBJ1-4; 7 bases are shared with TRBD1. V lost 10 bases and J lost 4; bases outside the gene matches: 9. The CDR3 spans 14 residues. Germline V gene data show CDR1 as SNHLY and CDR2 as FYNNEI. DNA of the CDR3: TGTGCCACTTTACAGGGGTCTCATAATGAAAAACTGTTTTTT. Translating gives CATLQGSHNEKLFF.

The genes are TRBV7-9 and TRBJ2-5; possibly TRBD2 for D (5 bases). CDR3 length equals 13 residues. CDR1 SEHNR and CDR2 FQNEAQ come from the germline V gene (reference sequence). Trimming stripped 5 bases from V and 0 bases from J, with 7 bases between. CDR3 in DNA: TGTGCCAGCAGCCCCGGGAACCAAGAGACCCAGTACTTC. Its translation: CASSPGNQETQYF.

The V and J genes are TRBV12-5 and TRBJ1-1; perhaps TRBD1 as D (6 bases). Between the trimmed V and J ends, which lost 5 bases and 1 base, there was a span of 11 bases. The CDR3 is 14 amino acids. Germline CDR1 LGHNT, CDR2 FRNRAP. CDR3 sequence reads: CASGTGQRNTEAFF. The CDR3 DNA is TGTGCTAGTGGTACCGGACAGAGGAACACTGAAGCTTTCTTT.

This clone was detected a few times. This chain connects TRBV21-1 to TRBJ2-5; the table's TRBD1 call for D was not verified on the DNA. TRBV21-1 is a pseudogene. The CDR3 runs 21 residues. This CDR3 reads CASSNLKIGGGKTGSGETQYF. CDR3 coding DNA: TGTGCCAGCAGCAACCTCAAAATCGGGGGAGGAAAGACAGGGTCTGGGGAGACCCAGTACTTC.

This clone occurred a few times. V gene TRBV19 combines with J gene TRBJ2-1; 8 nucleotides align to TRBD2. The CDR3 covers 14 residues. V shed 6 bases and J 6 bases; nucleotides not matched to a gene: 7. The germline gives CDR1 LNHDA, CDR2 SQIVND (reference sequence). The CDR3 is CASSRRTSPNEQFF. The CDR3 DNA sequence: TGTGCCAGTAGCCGCAGGACTAGCCCCAATGAGCAGTTCTTC.

V is TRBV2 and J is TRBJ2-7; D might be TRBD2 (5 bases). In germline, CDR1 is SNHLY, CDR2 FYNNEI. This CDR3 has 14 residues. Trimming took off 4 bases at V and 0 bases at J, with 10 bases between the two ends. CDR3 DNA: TGTGCCAGCAGTGGCGTAGGGAGCTCCTACGAGCAGTACTTC. It yields the protein CASSGVGSSYEQYF.